These T cell receptor beta chains were read from a single sample in a study of response to subunit inactivated influenza vaccine. TCRdb independently ran MiXCR on the RT-PCR reads; one entry per CDR3 protein. This table has about 570,000 distinct CDR3 sequences, about 11% appearing once. The same data also went into a second study, on T cells expressing NK-cell markers.

Specimen: PBMCs from blood, collected on the day of vaccination. The receptors come from a man aged 45 to 65 who received an inactivated influenza vaccine. Both conserved end residues are part of each CDR3.

j_call v_call cdr3_length cdr3_aa
TRBJ2-7 TRBV20-1 16 CSARDPGTRSPYEQYF
TRBJ2-3 TRBV20-1 15 CSANSGQGSTDTQYF
TRBJ2-7 TRBV12-3/TRBV12-4 14 CASRKGAGTYEQYF
TRBJ2-7 TRBV15 15 CATSRDPGVSYEQYF
TRBJ2-1 TRBV12-3/TRBV12-4 13 CASSFSSSGVQFF
TRBJ2-6 TRBV27 16 CASSLVPISGANVLTF
TRBJ1-4 TRBV4-3 15 CASSRAGTGNEKLFF
TRBJ2-3 TRBV15 14 CATSTRQGIDTQYF
TRBJ1-2 TRBV29-1 14 CSADAGQGNYGYTF
TRBJ2-1 TRBV7-2 17 CASSLHLLAGGPNEQFF